This TCR beta chain originates from a study of blood T cells in healthy people across ages. The use of a sample-barcoded 5' primer and a J-beta primer mix characterized a second PCR of 7 to 11 cycles. TCRdb reprocessed the 5' RACE reads via MiXCR and lists one record per CDR3 protein. The table has approximately 350,000 distinct CDR3 sequences, over 45% seen once; the top ten hold approximately 51%. The V gene's germline CDR1 is SGHDT and CDR2 YYEEEE. The CDR3 has 13 residues. V lost 4 bases and J lost 9; bases outside the gene matches: 9. Sequencing input: blood. The J gene is TRBJ2-5, the V gene TRBV5-6, with TRBD1 identical over 7 bases. This clonotype originated in a man aged 60 to 75 in good health. The CDR3 DNA reads as TGTGCCAGCAGCATGGGACAGACCTTTTCCCAGTACTTC. This sequence encodes CASSMGQTFSQYF.